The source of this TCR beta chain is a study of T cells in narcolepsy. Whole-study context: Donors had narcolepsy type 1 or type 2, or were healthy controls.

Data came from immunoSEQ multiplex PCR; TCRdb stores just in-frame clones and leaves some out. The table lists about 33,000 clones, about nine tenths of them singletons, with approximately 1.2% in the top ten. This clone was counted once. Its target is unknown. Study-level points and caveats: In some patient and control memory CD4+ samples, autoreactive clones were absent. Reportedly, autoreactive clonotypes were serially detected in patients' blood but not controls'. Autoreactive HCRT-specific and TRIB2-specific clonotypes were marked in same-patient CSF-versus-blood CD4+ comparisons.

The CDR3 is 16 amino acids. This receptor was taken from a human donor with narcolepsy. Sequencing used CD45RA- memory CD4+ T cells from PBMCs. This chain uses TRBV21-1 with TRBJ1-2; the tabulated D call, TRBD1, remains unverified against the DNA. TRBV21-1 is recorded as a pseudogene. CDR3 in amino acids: CASSLKLGRAYYGYTF. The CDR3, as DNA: TGTGCCAGCAGCCTAAAGCTCGGCAGGGCCTATTATGGCTACACCTTC.